This is a list of T cell receptor beta chains from one sample in a study of human T cells and chemical hapten exposure. Each CDR3 protein gets one entry after TCRdb re-called the RACE reads with MiXCR. In the table there are 35,000 to 50,000 distinct CDR3 sequences, over 9.5% of which are singletons. The material sequenced was whole blood, taken in connection with sensitization to the hapten diphenylcyclopropenone (DPC). These receptors were collected from a man aged 25 to 40 with alopecia areata. Some clones in this sample may be carry-over from other donors' samples. Both conserved end residues are part of each CDR3. The order of the fields is V gene, D gene, CDR3 length, J gene, clone size, CDR3 protein, CDR3 DNA. A D gene is named only where the DNA matches it firmly. The size field is filled for only some rows; it gives once, few, many or a size class.

>TRBV28|TRBD2|16|TRBJ2-1|few
CASSPRTSGHPDEQFF
TGTGCCAGCAGTCCCCGGACTAGCGGCCATCCGGATGAGCAGTTCTTC
>TRBV6-5|.|13|TRBJ1-1|few
CASTKAGGTEAFF
TGTGCCAGCACCAAAGCGGGGGGGACTGAAGCTTTCTTT
>TRBV4-1|TRBD1|17|TRBJ1-1|many
CASSQVLQTGKGTEAFF
TGCGCCAGCAGCCAAGTCCTCCAGACAGGGAAGGGCACTGAAGCTTTCTTT
>TRBV10-3|.|14|TRBJ1-5|.
CAIGGDRSNQPQHF
TGTGCCATCGGCGGGGACCGTAGCAATCAGCCCCAGCATTTT
>TRBV4-3|.|15|TRBJ2-3|many
CASSPMGAVADTQYF
TGCGCCAGCAGCCCGATGGGGGCCGTGGCAGATACGCAGTATTTT
>TRBV5-1|.|15|TRBJ2-3|few
CASSSGQTSTDTQYF
TGCGCCAGCAGCTCCGGACAGACTAGCACAGATACGCAGTATTTT
>TRBV18|TRBD2|14|TRBJ2-3|.
CASSFLAGTDTQNF
TGTGCCAGCTCATTCCTAGCGGGCACAGATACGCAGAATTTT
>TRBV7-2|TRBD2|17|TRBJ2-1|few
CASSFGAGTSGINEQFF
TGTGCCAGCAGCTTTGGTGCCGGGACTAGCGGGATTAATGAGCAGTTCTTC
>TRBV20-1|TRBD1|14|TRBJ1-1|.
CSTTGGLMNTEAFF
TGCAGTACCACAGGGGGCCTTATGAACACTGAAGCTTTCTTT
>TRBV4-1|.|15|TRBJ2-7|many
CASSQLPDREYEQYF
TGCGCCAGCAGCCAACTACCGGACAGAGAATACGAGCAGTACTTC
>TRBV10-1|.|16|TRBJ2-2|many
CASSGHTTPNTGELFF
TGCGCCAGCAGCGGACATACTACCCCGAACACCGGGGAGCTGTTTTTT
>TRBV6-2/TRBV6-3|TRBD1|13|TRBJ2-5|.
CASRSTGSETQYF
TGTGCCAGCAGATCGACAGGGTCGGAGACCCAGTACTTC
>TRBV7-6|.|15|TRBJ1-6|many
CASSAAHRGNSPLHF
TGTGCCAGCAGTGCCGCGCACCGCGGTAATTCACCCCTCCACTTT
>TRBV12-3/TRBV12-4|TRBD1|15|TRBJ1-4|.
CASRRQGMKSEKLFF
TGTGCCAGCAGGAGACAGGGAATGAAGAGTGAAAAACTGTTTTTT
>TRBV9|TRBD1|15|TRBJ1-1|.
CASSPRTGGNTEAFF
TGTGCCAGCAGCCCCCGGACAGGGGGCAACACTGAAGCTTTCTTT
>TRBV6-2/TRBV6-3|.|18|TRBJ2-1|many
CASSYSGFGTYLYNEQFF
TGTGCCAGCAGTTACTCAGGCTTCGGGACTTACCTCTACAATGAGCAGTTCTTC
>TRBV24-1|TRBD1|18|TRBJ1-4|many
CATRKGQGEFETNEKLFF
TGTGCCACCAGGAAGGGACAGGGGGAATTCGAAACTAATGAAAAACTGTTTTTT
>TRBV28|.|14|TRBJ1-2|.
CASIGGGPRDGYTF
TGTGCCAGCATTGGGGGGGGCCCCAGGGATGGCTACACCTTC
>TRBV27|TRBD2|18|TRBJ2-3|many
CASSLSSTGTSYGDTQYF
TGTGCCAGCAGTTTATCGTCTACCGGGACTAGTTATGGGGATACGCAGTATTTT
>TRBV14|.|16|TRBJ1-1|few
CASSQDFGRMNTEAFF
TGTGCCAGCAGCCAAGATTTCGGCAGAATGAACACTGAAGCTTTCTTT
>TRBV7-9|.|15|TRBJ2-1|many
CASSLGPTTGNEQFF
TGTGCCAGCAGCTTAGGGCCAACTACTGGAAATGAGCAGTTCTTC
>TRBV6-2/TRBV6-3|.|17|TRBJ2-3|few
CASSDEGPQSATDTQYF
TGTGCCAGCAGTGACGAAGGACCACAATCCGCCACAGATACGCAGTATTTT
>TRBV7-2|.|12|TRBJ1-5|many
CASSLGASAQHF
TGTGCCAGCAGCTTGGGCGCTTCGGCCCAGCATTTT
>TRBV28|TRBD1|14|TRBJ1-1|many
CASSLFGDRVKAFF
TGTGCCAGCAGTTTATTCGGGGACAGGGTGAAGGCTTTCTTT
>TRBV9|.|14|TRBJ1-1|many
CASSVWSLESGAFF
TGTGCCAGCAGCGTATGGTCCTTAGAGTCGGGGGCTTTCTTT
>TRBV6-4|.|15|TRBJ2-6|many
CASSFEFSGANVLTF
TGTGCCAGCAGTTTCGAATTCTCTGGGGCCAACGTCCTGACTTTC
>TRBV20-1|TRBD1|15|TRBJ2-7|.
CSAATDRGLLYEQYF
TGCAGTGCCGCGACTGACAGGGGGCTCCTCTACGAGCAGTACTTC
>TRBV20-1|TRBD1|14|TRBJ2-3|few
CSAQDRVRTDTQYF
TGCAGTGCCCAGGACAGGGTGAGAACAGATACGCAGTATTTT
>TRBV7-9|.|12|TRBJ1-6|few
CASSLDPSPLHF
TGTGCCAGCAGCCTGGATCCTTCACCCCTCCACTTT
>TRBV12-2|.|17|TRBJ2-7|.
CASRSSSGAGLKDEQYF
TGTGCAAGTCGATCGTCTAGCGGGGCGGGACTTAAAGACGAGCAGTACTTC
>TRBV7-2|TRBD1|15|TRBJ1-5|.
CASSLYRDRGQPQHF
TGTGCCAGCAGCTTATATAGGGACAGGGGCCAGCCCCAGCATTTT
>TRBV3-1|TRBD1|14|TRBJ2-1|few
CASSPYTGGNEQFF
TGTGCCAGCAGCCCATATACAGGGGGCAATGAGCAGTTCTTC
>TRBV7-3|TRBD2|16|TRBJ2-1|many
CASSLIPRGGRNEQFF
TGTGCCAGCAGCTTAATACCCCGGGGAGGGAGAAATGAGCAGTTCTTC
>TRBV10-3|.|14|TRBJ2-2|.
CAIKRDENTGELFF
TGTGCCATCAAGAGGGACGAGAACACCGGGGAGCTGTTTTTT
>TRBV12-3/TRBV12-4|TRBD1|13|TRBJ1-2|few
CASYRGLGDGYTF
TGTGCCAGCTACAGGGGGCTCGGGGATGGCTACACCTTC
>TRBV29-1|TRBD2|14|TRBJ2-3|.
CSVEILAGGNTQYF
TGCAGCGTTGAAATACTAGCGGGGGGGAATACGCAGTATTTT
>TRBV6-4|TRBD1|15|TRBJ2-1|.
CASSEDRGDVDEQFF
TGTGCCAGCAGTGAGGACAGGGGGGATGTGGATGAGCAGTTCTTC
>TRBV20-1|TRBD2|14|TRBJ2-7|few
CSARELAGVYEQYF
TGCAGTGCTAGAGAACTAGCGGGGGTCTACGAGCAGTACTTC
>TRBV7-6|.|14|TRBJ2-7|many
CASSSSRDGDEQYF
TGTGCCAGCAGCTCGAGCCGGGACGGGGACGAGCAGTACTTC
>TRBV7-9|.|14|TRBJ2-2|many
CASRAGSNTGELFF
TGTGCCAGCAGGGCCGGCTCAAACACCGGGGAGCTGTTTTTT